This T cell receptor (beta chain) was found in a study of T cell changes during pregnancy in multiple sclerosis. The data were produced by immunoSEQ multiplex PCR, yet TCRdb's version contains in-frame clones alone and is incomplete. This table holds 50,000 to 65,000 clones, roughly 87% found once. The CDR3 is 16 amino acids. J was trimmed by 3 bases and V by 4 bases; bases with no gene match: 10. Germline CDR1 is GTSNPN and CDR2 is SVGIG (reference sequence). The sequencing used peripheral blood, collected in the third trimester of pregnancy. This sequence originates from a female donor in good health, enrolled as a control in a pregnancy study. The chain recombines TRBV30 with TRBJ2-7; 12 bases are a match to TRBD1. This CDR3 reads CAWTNRDRGQIYEQYF. CDR3 in DNA: TGTGCCTGGACTAACCGGGACAGGGGGCAGATCTACGAGCAGTACTTC. Looking up the rest from reference TRBV30 and TRBJ2-7 gives the full variable domain: SQTIHQWPATLVQPVGSPLSLECTVEGTSNPNLYWYRQAAGRGLQLLFYSVGIGQISSEVPQNLSASRPQDRQFILSSKKLLLSDSGFYLCAWTNRDRGQIYEQYFGPGTRLTVT.